The 19 T cell receptor beta chains in this list originate from one sample, sequenced in a study of CD4 and CD8 cells across lung adenocarcinoma regions. TCRdb processed the PCR reads anew with MiXCR; each CDR3 protein has one entry. The sample shows about 23,000 distinct CDR3 sequences, more than 45% of them seen only once. The sample was CD4+ T cells from the center of a lung tumor. The receptors shown here come from a male donor with lung adenocarcinoma. The CD4 and CD8 labels of this study may be unreliable.

A remark on this clonotype: A read error may produce the germline difference seen at one junction end. V and J are TRBV27 and TRBJ2-4, with no clear D. The CDR3 has 14 amino acids. The germline CDR1 and CDR2 sequences are MNHEY and SMNVEV (reference sequence). The CDR3 DNA follows: TGTGGCAGCAGTGGGCCCGGAGCCAAAGATATTCAGTACTTC. This sequence encodes CGSSGPGAKDIQYF.

This clonotype is a singleton in its sample. The chain recombines TRBV10-2 with TRBJ2-3; a weak D match, TRBD2 (7 bases). The tail of the sequence fits TRBJ2-7 better, so the J call may be wrong. Germline CDR1 WSHSY, CDR2 SAAADI. The CDR3 totals 17 residues. The CDR3 is CASSEGRGGGHTETQYF. Here the CDR3 DNA reads TGCGCCAGCAGTGAGGGCCGAGGGGGGGGACACACAGAGACGCAGTACTTC.

This clonotype was seen only a few times. V is TRBV24-1 and J is TRBJ1-2; D is ambiguous. This CDR3 is 15 amino acids long. Trimming took off 7 bases at V and 4 bases at J, with 18 bases between the two ends. Germline V gives CDR1 KGHDR, CDR2 SFDVKD. The CDR3 protein is CATSANWGEGYGYTF. In DNA, the CDR3 is TGTGCCACCAGCGCCAATTGGGGAGAAGGCTATGGCTACACCTTC.

The chain combines TRBV20-1 with TRBJ2-1; possibly TRBD2 for D (6 bases). The CDR3 sequence is 14 residues long. V was clipped by 6 bases and J by 6 bases, with 18 bases between them. The germline V gene has CDR1 DFQATT and CDR2 SNEGSKA (reference sequence). The CDR3 loop reads CSAPLGGVGNEQFF. CDR3 nucleotide sequence: TGCAGTGCCCCCCTGGGGGGAGTGGGCAATGAGCAGTTCTTC.

This clonotype was detected only once. The V gene is TRBV10-3, the J gene TRBJ2-1; maybe TRBD2 (7 bases). The end of the DNA is better explained by TRBJ2-7, so the J call may be wrong. The length of the CDR3 is 16 residues. CDR1 ENHRY and CDR2 SYGVKD come from the germline V gene. CDR3 sequence reads: CATHRAGVAAIYEQYF. The CDR3 DNA follows: TGTGCCACCCACAGGGCGGGGGTAGCGGCTATCTACGAGCAGTACTTC.

This clonotype was observed a few times. Its ends do not fully match the called genes, so a read error is possible. The chain links TRBV27 to TRBJ2-3, with 7 bases matching TRBD1. The CDR3 consists of 17 residues. Germline V gives CDR1 MNHEY, CDR2 SMNVEV (reference sequence). CDR3 DNA sequence: TGTGCCAGCAGTGCGGGCCGAGGGGCTTGTGGGACAGATACCCAGTATTTC. It translates to CASSAGRGACGTDTQYF.

The chain couples TRBV7-2 to TRBJ2-5; TRBD2 matches at 7 bases. The DNA end lines up better with TRBJ2-1; the J call may be wrong. The germline V gene has CDR1 SGHTA and CDR2 FQGNSA. CDR3 size: 16 residues. CDR3 region: CASSLDATTSRETQFF. CDR3 DNA: TGTGCCAGCAGCTTAGATGCCACCACCTCGCGGGAGACCCAGTTCTTC.

The chain couples TRBV6-1 to TRBJ2-3; possibly TRBD2 for D (7 bases). V lost 5 bases and J lost 9, with 27 bases in between. The CDR3 spans 17 residues. CDR1 and CDR2 (germline): MNHNS, SASEGT. CDR3 protein: CASSSVPGGGSKNTQYF. In nucleotides, the CDR3 is TGTGCCAGCAGTAGCGTCCCGGGGGGCGGATCCAAAAACACGCAGTATTTT.

This chain links TRBV20-1 with TRBJ2-3; 7 bases match TRBD1. Losses at the gene ends were 6 bases for V and 0 bases for J; bases not matched to a gene: 6. The CDR3 totals 14 residues. CDR1 and CDR2 (germline): DFQATT, SNEGSKA (reference sequence). Here the CDR3 reads CSAETGSSTDTQYF. The CDR3 bases are TGCAGTGCCGAGACAGGGTCTAGCACAGATACGCAGTATTTT.

This clonotype was seen just once. Germline and junction disagree at one end, which may indicate a read error. The chain combines TRBV6-1 with TRBJ2-3; 8 positions agree with TRBD2. In germline, CDR1 is MNHNS, CDR2 SASEGT. The CDR3 runs to 14 residues. The CDR3 sequence: CASSEVAGRDTQFF. As DNA, the CDR3 is TGTGCCAGCAGTGAAGTAGCGGGAAGGGATACGCAGTTTTTT.

The chain employs TRBV6-2 or TRBV6-3 and TRBJ2-7; D unclear. Germline lookup yields CDR1 MNHEY and CDR2 SVGEGT. The V and J ends lost 6 bases and 6 bases respectively, with 12 bases between them. CDR3 length equals 12 residues. The DNA of the CDR3 is TGTGCCAGCAGCCCGCAGGCCATCGAGCAGTACTTC. Amino acid sequence: CASSPQAIEQYF.

This clonotype is termed medium-sized. The chain recombines TRBV6-5 with TRBJ2-3, with 7 bases matching TRBD2. The CDR3 extends over 16 amino acids. J gave up 6 bases and V 3 bases, and 12 bases lay outside the gene matches. CDR1 and CDR2 (germline): MNHEY, SVGAGI. CDR3 DNA sequence: TGTGCCAGCAGTTATTACGGGACTAACTATGGGGATACGCAGTATTTT. Residues: CASSYYGTNYGDTQYF.

At least ten counts were recorded for this clonotype. The CDR3 spells CASSPGRGQTQYF. The CDR3 DNA follows: TGTGCCAGCAGCCCTGGTCGGGGCCAGACCCAGTACTTC. The chain couples TRBV7-3 to TRBJ2-1; TRBD1 or TRBD2 may be the D gene (5 bases each). Judging by the DNA end, TRBJ2-5 fits better; the J call may be wrong. In germline, CDR1 is SGHTA, CDR2 FQGTGA. This CDR3 has 13 residues.

This clonotype showed up just a few times. The chain combines TRBV30 with TRBJ2-1, with D perhaps matching TRBD2 (5 bases). The J call may be mistaken, given a closer DNA end match to TRBJ2-7. The CDR3 spans 15 residues. Germline V CDR1 and CDR2: GTSNPN, SVGIG (reference sequence). The CDR3 DNA reads as TGTGCCTGGAGTATAGGAGGCCTTCCGGTTGGGAAGCAGTACTTC. Its translation: CAWSIGGLPVGKQYF.

The table lists this clonotype with many counts. The V gene is TRBV27, the J gene TRBJ2-3; D gene ambiguous. The CDR3 covers 16 residues. Germline CDR1 MNHEY, CDR2 SMNVEV (reference sequence). The V end lost 5 bases, the J end lost 0 bases, and 15 bases lay between the germline ends. The CDR3 sequence: CASSLVALLSTDTQYF. CDR3 in DNA: TGTGCCAGCAGTCTGGTGGCGCTGCTTAGCACAGATACGCAGTATTTT.

The gene calls are TRBV10-1 and TRBJ2-7; TRBD1 is a possible D gene (5 bases). In germline, CDR1 is WNHNN, CDR2 SYGVQD (reference sequence). V lost 3 bases to trimming and J lost 1 base, with 13 bases between them. The CDR3 has 15 residues. CDR3 bases: TGCGCCAGCAGTGATGCTCAGGGATCGTCCTACGAGCAGTACTTC. This codes for CASSDAQGSSYEQYF.

This clonotype was seen only a few times. The chain couples TRBV6-1 to TRBJ2-2, with D perhaps TRBD1 (5 bases). The last part of the DNA fits TRBJ2-3 better; the J call may be wrong. This CDR3 has 15 residues. Germline CDR1 is MNHNS and CDR2 is SASEGT. CDR3 nucleotides: TGTGCCAGCAGACTCCAGGCTGGAAGTACAGGTGAGCAGTATTTT. Translating it yields CASRLQAGSTGEQYF.

This clonotype was found a few times. This sequence may be a read error, since a much larger clone differs from it by one base. The CDR3: CASSGLAGVSETQFF. The DNA of the CDR3 is TGTGCCAGCAGCGGTCTAGCGGGAGTGTCTGAGACCCAGTTCTTC. The genes are TRBV6-1 and TRBJ2-1; 10 nucleotides agree with TRBD2. The CDR3 length is 15 residues. V gave up 6 bases and J gave up 13 bases; unmatched junction bases: 15. Germline V CDR1 and CDR2: MNHNS, SASEGT.

The chain joins TRBV6-1 to TRBJ2-5, with 8 nucleotides matching TRBD2. With the DNA end fitting TRBJ2-3 better, the J assignment may be wrong. Per germline, CDR1 MNHNS and CDR2 SASEGT. The CDR3 contains 15 residues. The CDR3 DNA follows: TGTGCCAGGAGCCGGGGGGGGGGAGGGCAAGAGACGCAGTATTTT. This sequence encodes CARSRGGGGQETQYF.